The entry below gives a single T cell receptor beta chain sequence along with its context. The sample is drawn from a study of blood T cell repertoires in COVID-19. For the study at large: The study drew acute and convalescent COVID-19 samples from the United States, Italy and Spain.

Under the authors' procedure: Amplification from reference gene primers served as the basis for estimated nucleated cell counts. Repertoires were generated with immunoSEQ multiplex PCR, while TCRdb's copy carries only in-frame clones and drops some. V and J calls and clone size are those listed in that table; D and trimming were worked out from the DNA. The repertoire consists of 150,000 to 200,000 clones, with 75% to 85% occurring once and the leading ten covering approximately 10%. CDR3 length equals 18 residues. Deletions cut 5 bases from V and 2 bases from J, with 23 bases between. The germline V gene has CDR1 SEHNR and CDR2 FQNEAQ (reference sequence).

The chain is built from TRBV7-9 and TRBJ2-3, with a tentative D call TRBD2 (8 bases). The TCR was taken from a human donor in a cohort sampled during active COVID-19. Sequenced material: peripheral blood. The CDR3 spells CASSVPPGGGLPTDTQYF. Written as DNA, the CDR3 is TGTGCCAGCAGCGTCCCTCCGGGAGGGGGCTTACCCACAGATACGCAGTATTTT.